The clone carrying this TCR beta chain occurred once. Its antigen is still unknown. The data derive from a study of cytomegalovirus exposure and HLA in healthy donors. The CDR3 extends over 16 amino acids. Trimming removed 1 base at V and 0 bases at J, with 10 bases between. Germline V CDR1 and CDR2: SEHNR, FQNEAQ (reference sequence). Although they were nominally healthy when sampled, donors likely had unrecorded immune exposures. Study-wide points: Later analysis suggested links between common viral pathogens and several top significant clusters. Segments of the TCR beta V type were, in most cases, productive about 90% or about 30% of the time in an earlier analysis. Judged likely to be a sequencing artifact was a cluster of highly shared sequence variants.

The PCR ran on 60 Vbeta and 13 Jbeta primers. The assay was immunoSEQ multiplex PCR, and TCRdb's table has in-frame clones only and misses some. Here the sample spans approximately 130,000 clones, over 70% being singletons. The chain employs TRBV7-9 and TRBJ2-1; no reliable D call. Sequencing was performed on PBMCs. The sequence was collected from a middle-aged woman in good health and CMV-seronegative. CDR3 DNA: TGTGCCAGCAGCTTAGATATTGAGCCCTCCTACAATGAGCAGTTCTTC. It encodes CASSLDIEPSYNEQFF.